This entry lists 27 T cell receptor beta chains sequenced from one sample in a study of shared clonotypes between healthy human individuals. Only in-frame clones appear in the TCRdb table, and some are missing; sequencing was by immunoSEQ multiplex PCR. This repertoire shows about 1 million clones, about 74% found once; its top ten account for over 1.3%. What was sequenced was memory CD4+ T cells sorted from blood. Subset reported: CD45RA-negative fraction. Receptors originate from a man aged 18 to 30 in good health.

The chain has TRBV5-1 and TRBJ2-3; 8 positions agree with TRBD1. Germline V gives CDR1 SGHRS, CDR2 YFSETQ. V was pared by 3 bases and J by 4 bases, with 1 base of the junction left unmatched. The CDR3 has 13 amino acids. CDR3 sequence: CASSWTGPDTQYF. Written as DNA, the CDR3 is TGCGCCAGCAGCTGGACAGGGCCAGATACGCAGTATTTT.

The chain has TRBV9 and TRBJ2-5, with D unclear. Trimming shortened V by 0 bases and J by 4 bases, and 7 bases separated the two germline ends. Germline V gene lookup returns CDR1 SGDLS and CDR2 YYNGEE. The CDR3 has 13 residues. The CDR3 sequence is CASSVGPSETQYF. Written as DNA, the CDR3 is TGTGCCAGCAGCGTAGGCCCCTCAGAGACCCAGTACTTC. Full variable domain (missing parts from reference TRBV9 and TRBJ2-5): DSGVTQTPKHLITATGQRVTLRCSPRSGDLSVYWYQQSLDQGLQFLIQYYNGEERAKGNILERFSAQQFPDLHSELNLSSLELGDSALYFCASSVGPSETQYFGPGTRLLVL.

The chain carries TRBV5-1 and TRBJ2-1; no firm D call. The germline CDR1 and CDR2 sequences are SGHRS and YFSETQ. The CDR3 extends over 13 amino acids. V lost 0 bases and J lost 10, with 11 bases in between. CDR3 sequence: CASSLVPSVEQFF. CDR3 sequence (DNA): TGCGCCAGCAGCTTGGTTCCCTCGGTCGAGCAGTTCTTC.

The chain joins TRBV5-4 to TRBJ1-1; TRBD1 aligns across 7 bases. This CDR3 spans 13 amino acids. Germline V gene sequence: CDR1 SGHNT, CDR2 YYREEE (reference sequence). Trimming took 0 bases from V and 6 from J; bases not matched to a gene: 2. CDR3 in DNA: TGTGCCAGCAGCTTGGGACAGGGAGCTGAAGCTTTCTTT. Translating gives CASSLGQGAEAFF. Complete variable domain (other parts from reference TRBV5-4 and TRBJ1-1): ETGVTQSPTHLIKTRGQQVTLRCSSQSGHNTVSWYQQALGQGPQFIFQYYREEENGRGNFPPRFSGLQFPNYSSELNVNALELDDSALYLCASSLGQGAEAFFGQGTRLTVV.

The chain carries TRBV4-3 and TRBJ2-1, with 7 bases matching TRBD2. The V gene end was trimmed by 1 base and the J gene end by 3 bases; junction bases not matched to a gene: 3. CDR1 is LGHNA and CDR2 is YSLEER in the germline V gene. The CDR3 is 15 amino acids. The CDR3, as DNA: TGCGCCAGCAGCCAAGGAAGCGGGAACTACAATGAGCAGTTCTTC. Protein sequence: CASSQGSGNYNEQFF.

The rearrangement joins TRBV9 to TRBJ1-4, with TRBD1 identical over 7 bases. Germline V CDR1 and CDR2: SGDLS, YYNGEE. The length of the CDR3 is 15 residues. With 3 bases clipped from V and 8 bases from J, the junction kept 10 bases outside the gene matches. In DNA form, the CDR3 reads TGTGCCAGCAGCGCTGGGACAGCGAGCGAGGAAAAACTGTTTTTT. Translation: CASSAGTASEEKLFF. The whole variable domain, remainder taken from reference TRBV9 and TRBJ1-4, is DSGVTQTPKHLITATGQRVTLRCSPRSGDLSVYWYQQSLDQGLQFLIQYYNGEERAKGNILERFSAQQFPDLHSELNLSSLELGDSALYFCASSAGTASEEKLFFGSGTQLSVL.

The chain joins TRBV29-1 to TRBJ2-7, with 8 bases fitting TRBD1. V trimming: 1 base; J trimming: 6 bases; junction bases outside the gene matches: 5. The CDR3 sequence is 13 residues long. Germline V gives CDR1 SQVTM, CDR2 ANQGSEA. CDR3 residues: CSVEGRGLGEQYF. The CDR3, as DNA: TGCAGCGTTGAAGGCAGGGGGCTTGGCGAGCAGTACTTC.

The V gene is TRBV5-6, the J gene TRBJ1-3; the match to TRBD1 covers 7 bases. J gave up 1 base and V 3 bases, and 7 bases lay outside the gene matches. Germline lookup yields CDR1 SGHDT and CDR2 YYEEEE. The CDR3 loop spans 16 amino acids. This CDR3 is CASSSANRGSGNTIYF. The CDR3 DNA follows: TGTGCCAGCAGCTCCGCAAACAGGGGATCTGGAAACACCATATATTTT.

This chain uses TRBV7-9 with TRBJ1-3, with D unclear. Trimming left V 5 bases short and J 2 bases short, with 10 bases between. Germline assignment: CDR1 SEHNR and CDR2 FQNEAQ (reference sequence). The CDR3 covers 14 residues. CDR3 sequence: CASSLPEAGNTIYF. In DNA form, the CDR3 reads TGTGCCAGCAGCCTCCCAGAGGCTGGAAACACCATATATTTT.

This chain connects TRBV9 to TRBJ1-3; maybe TRBD1 (6 bases). The CDR3 spans 14 residues. Looked up from germline, CDR1 is SGDLS and CDR2 is YYNGEE. Trimming pared 0 bases from V and 4 bases from J, leaving 8 bases between. The CDR3 bases are TGTGCCAGCAGCGTAGCAGGGGTAGGAAACACCATATATTTT. It codes for CASSVAGVGNTIYF.

This clone has a single count. The genes are TRBV10-3 and TRBJ2-3; possibly TRBD1 or TRBD2 for D (5 bases each). The CDR3 has 14 residues. The V end lost 2 bases, the J end lost 1 base, and 7 bases lay between the germline ends. CDR1 ENHRY and CDR2 SYGVKD come from the germline V gene. The CDR3 DNA reads as TGTGCCATCAGTGAGCGGGACGGCACAGATACGCAGTATTTT. Its translation: CAISERDGTDTQYF.

The table lists this clone with a few counts. The rearrangement uses TRBV5-4 and TRBJ1-1; no reliable D call. The CDR3 runs 12 residues. Germline V gene lookup returns CDR1 SGHNT and CDR2 YYREEE (reference sequence). V shed 3 bases and J shed 8 bases, with 11 bases lying between them. CDR3 DNA sequence: TGTGCCAGCAGCTCCCAGGCGGGGGAAGCTTTCTTT. Translated, it gives CASSSQAGEAFF.

The chain combines TRBV2 with TRBJ2-7; the D is unclear. V lost 5 bases, J lost 3 bases, and 8 bases lay in between. This CDR3 has 12 amino acids. Per the germline V gene, CDR1 is SNHLY and CDR2 is FYNNEI. CDR3 in DNA: TGTGCCAGCAGTCTTCTCAGCTACGAGCAGTACTTC. This translates into CASSLLSYEQYF.

This clone was counted ten times or more. The chain is built from TRBV18 and TRBJ2-1; D gene uncertain. The CDR3 totals 14 residues. Germline V lookup: CDR1 KGHSH, CDR2 LQKENI. The V gene lost 8 bases and the J gene lost 0 bases, with 11 bases spanning the gap. CDR3 amino acids: CASATLSSYNEQFF. Written as DNA, the CDR3 is TGTGCCAGCGCGACCCTGAGCTCCTACAATGAGCAGTTCTTC. The full variable domain, in which reference TRBV18 and TRBJ2-1 provide the parts outside the CDR3, is NAGVMQNPRHLVRRRGQEARLRCSPMKGHSHVYWYRQLPEEGLKFMVYLQKENIIDESGMPKERFSAEFPKEGPSILRIQQVVRGDSAAYFCASATLSSYNEQFFGPGTRLTVL.

The chain uses TRBV2 and TRBJ2-6; D possibly corresponds to TRBD2 (5 bases). Germline loops: CDR1 SNHLY, CDR2 FYNNEI. The V end lost 6 bases, the J end lost 4 bases, and 7 bases lay between the germline ends. This CDR3 has 13 residues. The CDR3 nucleotides are TGTGCCAGCAGAAGACTAGGGGCCAACGTCCTGACTTTC. It is translated as CASRRLGANVLTF.

The chain joins TRBV18 to TRBJ1-4; D is unresolved. The V end lost 6 bases, the J end lost 0 bases, and 17 bases lay between the germline ends. The CDR3 extends over 17 amino acids. CDR1 and CDR2 (germline): KGHSH, LQKENI. The CDR3 loop is CASSPTVTAATNEKLFF. CDR3 DNA: TGTGCCAGCTCCCCTACAGTTACCGCTGCAACTAATGAAAAACTGTTTTTT.

V usage is TRBV7-9 and J usage is TRBJ2-3, with a possible D match to TRBD1 (5 bases). CDR3 size: 13 residues. Germline lookup yields CDR1 SEHNR and CDR2 FQNEAQ (reference sequence). V was trimmed by 4 bases and J by 3 bases, leaving 8 bases between them. The DNA for the CDR3 is TGTGCCAGCAGCTGGCCAGGGACAGATACGCAGTATTTT. Protein: CASSWPGTDTQYF.

The chain has TRBV4-3 and TRBJ2-7; 12 bases align to TRBD2. The CDR3 is made up of 14 amino acids. V dropped 1 base and J dropped 6; count of bases not matched to a gene: 1. CDR1 is LGHNA and CDR2 is YSLEER in the germline V gene. In DNA form, the CDR3 reads TGCGCCAGCAGCCAAGTGACTAGCGGGAGCGAGCAGTACTTC. It specifies CASSQVTSGSEQYF.

This chain joins TRBV6-6 and TRBJ2-7; TRBD1 agrees at 9 bases. The V gene's germline CDR1 is MNHNY and CDR2 SVGAGI (reference sequence). The V gene end was trimmed by 7 bases and the J gene end by 2 bases; junction bases not matched to a gene: 6. The CDR3 covers 14 residues. The CDR3: CASTYRTGAYEQYF. The CDR3 DNA reads as TGTGCCAGCACCTACAGGACAGGGGCCTACGAGCAGTACTTC.

This clone showed up just a few times. The chain uses TRBV18 and TRBJ1-2; D not certain. CDR3 length equals 15 residues. Looked up from germline, CDR1 is KGHSH and CDR2 is LQKENI. V lost 1 base and J lost 0, with 9 bases in between. The CDR3 bases are TGTGCCAGCTCACCACAGGGTCCGACTAACTATGGCTACACCTTC. Amino acids: CASSPQGPTNYGYTF.

In its sample, this clone was seen once. V usage is TRBV5-6 and J usage is TRBJ1-3; 7 bases match TRBD1. In germline, CDR1 is SGHDT, CDR2 YYEEEE. V lost 4 bases, J lost 2 bases, and 3 bases stayed unmatched. The CDR3 is made up of 14 amino acids. CDR3 DNA sequence: TGTGCCAGCAGCCGCGGGACAGCTGGAAACACCATATATTTT. This gives the protein CASSRGTAGNTIYF. Together with reference TRBV5-6 and TRBJ1-3, the CDR3 gives the full variable domain: DAGVTQSPTHLIKTRGQQVTLRCSPKSGHDTVSWYQQALGQGPQFIFQYYEEEERQRGNFPDRFSGHQFPNYSSELNVNALLLGDSALYLCASSRGTAGNTIYFGEGSWLTVV.

This chain links TRBV6-1 with TRBJ1-2; possibly TRBD1 for D (5 bases). This CDR3 comprises 15 residues. The V gene's germline CDR1 is MNHNS and CDR2 SASEGT. The ends were cut back, 6 bases at V and 0 bases at J, with 14 bases in the middle. The CDR3 DNA reads TGTGCCAGCAGGCTTGACCTGACAGCTAACTATGGCTACACCTTC. Its translation is CASRLDLTANYGYTF.

This clone was recorded at least ten times. This chain uses TRBV18 with TRBJ1-4, with no clear D. This CDR3 comprises 12 residues. CDR1 is KGHSH and CDR2 is LQKENI in the germline V gene. Deletions cut 5 bases from V and 10 bases from J, with 11 bases between. The CDR3 DNA reads as TGTGCCAGCTCATCCAGCTCCCGAAAACTGTTTTTT. The encoded protein is CASSSSSRKLFF.

This clone was counted a single time. The chain combines TRBV6-5 with TRBJ2-5; 11 bases agree with TRBD1. After removal of 3 bases from V and 2 bases from J, the junction contained 2 bases not matched to a gene. The germline CDR1 and CDR2 sequences are MNHEY and SVGAGI. This CDR3 contains 15 residues. In DNA, the CDR3 is TGTGCCAGCAGTTATAGGGACAGGGGGCAAGAGACCCAGTACTTC. Protein: CASSYRDRGQETQYF.

V gene TRBV7-2 combines with J gene TRBJ1-6, with unresolved D. From germline, CDR1 is SGHTA and CDR2 FQGNSA. V was clipped by 5 bases and J by 8 bases, with 13 bases between them. The CDR3 runs to 14 residues. CDR3 sequence (DNA): TGTGCCAGCAGCCGCCAAGTCGAGGATTCACCCCTCCACTTT. It yields the protein CASSRQVEDSPLHF.

The CDR3 is CASRDRRYSGNTIYF. The DNA of the CDR3 is TGTGCCAGCAGAGACAGGCGATACTCTGGAAACACCATATATTTT. The rearrangement links TRBV6-5 to TRBJ1-3, with D possibly being TRBD1 (6 bases). The V and J ends lost 6 bases and 0 bases respectively, with 12 bases between them. Germline loops: CDR1 MNHEY, CDR2 SVGAGI. There are 15 residues in the CDR3.

Comment on this clone: A far larger clone is off by one base, so a read error is likely. Other DNA sequences in the sample encode the same CDR3. The chain joins TRBV11-2 to TRBJ2-3, with D tentatively TRBD2 (5 bases). Germline V CDR1 and CDR2: SGHAT, FQNNGV. The CDR3 is 14 amino acids. V lost 3 bases and J 1 base, leaving 8 bases between the germline ends. The CDR3 DNA follows: TGTGCCAGCAGCTTGAATAGCGGCACAGATACGCAGTATTTT. Translating gives CASSLNSGTDTQYF.